Each of the 27 T cell receptor beta chains below was sequenced from the same sample in a study of tumor and adjacent non-tumor tissue in lung cancer. RNA was extracted from bulk tissue without any cell sorting. TCRbeta libraries were built with three rounds of nested PCR, modified from ARM-PCR. A single record per CDR3 protein comes from TCRdb applying MiXCR to the multiplex PCR reads. The repertoire holds approximately 120,000 distinct CDR3 sequences, with roughly 75% as singletons. Sequencing was carried out using lung tumor tissue. Receptors were obtained from a woman aged 55-75 years with non-small cell lung cancer.

Points on this clonotype: A much larger clone differs by one base, so this may be a read error. The chain combines TRBV5-1 with TRBJ2-1; possibly TRBD1 for D (6 bases). CDR1 and CDR2 from the germline V gene are SGHRS and YFSETQ. This CDR3 is built from 12 residues. Trimming took off 7 bases at V and 9 bases at J, with 14 bases between the two ends. For the CDR3, the DNA is TGCGCCAGCTCTAGAGGGGGTCTTGAGCAGTTCTTC. Encoded protein: CASSRGGLEQFF.

With regard to this clonotype: A read error may produce the germline difference seen at one junction end. The chain recombines TRBV6-2 or TRBV6-3 with TRBJ2-7; D is perhaps TRBD1 (6 bases). Germline CDR1 and CDR2: MNHEY and SVGEGT. The CDR3 extends over 14 amino acids. The CDR3 protein is CASSRSGQSYEQCF. In DNA, the CDR3 is TGTGCCAGCAGCCGCTCCGGACAGTCTTACGAACAGTGCTTC.

Concerning this clonotype itself: A single base separates this from a much larger clone, so it may be a read error. The chain uses TRBV10-3 and TRBJ2-6; D is perhaps TRBD1 (6 bases). Germline V gene lookup returns CDR1 ENHRY and CDR2 SYGVKD. The CDR3 runs 15 residues. CDR3 region: CAISTRGSGANVLSF. CDR3 sequence (DNA): TGTGCCATCAGTACCCGAGGATCAGGGGCCAACGTCCTGTCTTTC.

As regards this clonotype: Because it lacks the conserved phenylalanine or tryptophan at the end, this CDR3 is likely a read error. V gene TRBV5-5 combines with J gene TRBJ1-4, with 7 bases matching TRBD1. The junction had 13 bases not matched to a gene; V was cut back by 4 bases and J by 10 bases. The CDR3 spans 15 residues. Germline values: CDR1 SGHKS, CDR2 YYEKEE (reference sequence). CDR3 in DNA: TGTGCCAGCAGCCCGAGACAGGGCGAGGGTGTAAAACTGTTTATT. Protein sequence: CASSPRQGEGVKLFI.

The chain uses TRBV28 and TRBJ2-7, with D tentatively TRBD2 (5 bases). Germline V CDR1 and CDR2: MDHEN, SYDVKM. There are 18 residues in the CDR3. The V gene lost 7 bases and the J gene lost 1 base, with 26 bases spanning the gap. CDR3 in amino acids: CASTKSFRPGLGSYEQYF. The DNA for the CDR3 is TGTGCCAGCACCAAGTCATTCAGACCAGGACTGGGATCCTACGAGCAGTACTTC.

The rearrangement links TRBV12-3 or TRBV12-4 to TRBJ1-5; D is unclear. The assigned J gene may be wrong: the sequence end matches TRBJ2-3 better. The CDR3 has 17 amino acids. Written as DNA, the CDR3 is TGTGCCAGAAGCTTAGCTCCCGGAAAGGGTCCCTATCAGCCCCAGTATTTT. Protein: CARSLAPGKGPYQPQYF.

About this clonotype itself: Compared with germline, one end of the junction differs, possibly owing to a read error. The chain carries TRBV11-2 and TRBJ1-1; D not certain. CDR3 length: 14 amino acids. Germline CDR1 and CDR2: SGHAT and FQNNGV. As DNA, the CDR3 is TGTGACAGCAGCTTAGCGCGGGGAAACGCTGAGGCTTTCTTT. It translates to CDSSLARGNAEAFF.

Of note for this clonotype: A much larger clone differs from this one at a single base, so this may be a read error. The chain has TRBV12-3 or TRBV12-4 and TRBJ2-1, with D possibly being TRBD2 (6 bases). The CDR3 runs to 10 residues. CDR3 nucleotides: TGTACCAGCAGTTTGACTAGGGAGTTCTTC. Translation gives CTSSLTREFF.

V usage is TRBV10-2 and J usage is TRBJ2-3, with 10 bases fitting TRBD2. The V and J ends lost 3 bases and 3 bases, in that order; junction bases with no gene match: 9. Germline V gives CDR1 WSHSY, CDR2 SAAADI. The CDR3 covers 17 residues. CDR3 sequence: CASSDRSGGAETDTQYF. The DNA of the CDR3 is TGCGCCAGCAGTGACCGGAGCGGGGGGGCGGAGACAGATACGCAGTATTTT.

With regard to this clonotype: At one end, the junction sequence differs from germline, possibly due to a read error. J is TRBJ1-2 and V is TRBV11-1; D might be TRBD1 (6 bases). The germline CDR1 and CDR2 sequences are SGHAT and FQDESV (reference sequence). This CDR3 spans 14 amino acids. The CDR3 DNA reads TGTGCCAGCAGCACACAGGGCTCGCTCTATAGCTACACCTTC. Protein: CASSTQGSLYSYTF.

As regards this clonotype: The final CDR3 position lacks the conserved phenylalanine or tryptophan, pointing to a likely read error. The CDR3 is CASSVGQSMNTEAFV. CDR3 nucleotides: TGTGCCAGCAGTGTAGGACAGAGTATGAATACTGAAGCTTTCGTT. V gene TRBV6-6 combines with J gene TRBJ1-1, with a possible D match to TRBD1 (6 bases). Germline CDR1 MNHNY, CDR2 SVGAGI (reference sequence). The CDR3 sequence is 15 residues long.

Turning to this clonotype: The junction shows a germline mismatch at one end, possibly a read error. J is TRBJ2-7 and V is TRBV11-2, with D tentatively TRBD1 or TRBD2 (5 bases each). The CDR3 totals 14 residues. Per germline, CDR1 SGHAT and CDR2 FQNNGV. DNA for the CDR3: TGTACAAGCAGTTGGGACCGCGGAGGATACGAGCAGCACTTC. It translates to CTSSWDRGGYEQHF.

As to this clonotype: A read error may explain this, as a much larger clone is one base away. The J gene is TRBJ1-4, the V gene TRBV12-3 or TRBV12-4; tentatively, D is TRBD1 (5 bases). This CDR3 has 14 amino acids. Here the CDR3 reads CTSSPTVSNEKLFF. For the CDR3, the DNA is TGTACCAGCAGTCCGACAGTAAGCAATGAAAAACTGTTTTTT.

Concerning this clonotype itself: Just one base apart from a much larger clone, this may be a read error. The chain carries TRBV5-4 and TRBJ1-1; 8 nucleotides agree with TRBD1. J lost 2 bases, V lost 10 bases, and 10 bases had no gene match. The CDR3 length is 14 residues. Germline V gives CDR1 SGHNT, CDR2 YYREEE (reference sequence). In nucleotides, the CDR3 is TGTGCCTCAAGCCGTGGACAGGGAAACACTGAAGCTTTCTTT. Protein: CASSRGQGNTEAFF.

A word on this clonotype: Here the CDR3 omits its conserved ending phenylalanine or tryptophan, so a read error is the likely source. The DNA is left out, because the CDR3 cannot be placed on it with certainty; the CDR3 is given as TCRdb lists it. The chain couples TRBV20-1 to TRBJ2-7; the table gives TRBD1 as D, unverified against the DNA. The CDR3 adds up to 14 amino acids, both ends counted. CDR1 and CDR2 (germline): DFQATT, SNEGSKA (reference sequence). The CDR3 is CSAQSGGSTYEQHL.

The rearrangement joins TRBV28 to TRBJ2-7, with 9 bases identical to TRBD1. The V segment lost 3 bases and the J segment 6 bases; nucleotides outside the gene matches: 18. Germline lookup yields CDR1 MDHEN and CDR2 SYDVKM. CDR3 length: 18 amino acids. The chain's CDR3 is CASSFVSEQGAQGREQYF. CDR3 DNA: TGTGCCAGCAGTTTCGTAAGTGAACAGGGGGCACAGGGGCGCGAGCAGTACTTC.

In the case of this clonotype: Germline and junction disagree at one end, which may indicate a read error. The J gene is TRBJ2-5, the V gene TRBV6-1; 7 bases agree with TRBD2. Looked up from germline, CDR1 is MNHNS and CDR2 is SASEGT. The CDR3 is 14 amino acids. The CDR3 nucleotides read TGTGCCAGCAGCCCAGGACTAGTTAAAGAGATCCAGTATTTC. Its translation: CASSPGLVKEIQYF.

The chain joins TRBV6-1 to TRBJ2-2; no reliable D call. CDR1 and CDR2 (germline): MNHNS, SASEGT. Deletions cut 4 bases from V and 6 bases from J, with 9 bases between. The CDR3 spans 13 residues. In DNA, the CDR3 is TGTGCCAGCAGTGTTAAAATCCCCGGGGAGCTGTTTTTT. Protein: CASSVKIPGELFF.

For this clonotype: One end of the junction does not line up with germline, which may come from a read error. CDR3 in DNA: TGTGTCAGCAACTTATTAAGAGGGGCGCGGGACTATGGCTACACCTTC. Its translation is CVSNLLRGARDYGYTF. The V and J genes are TRBV7-9 and TRBJ1-2; D is possibly TRBD1 (5 bases). Germline V lookup: CDR1 SEHNR, CDR2 FQNEAQ (reference sequence). The CDR3 extends over 16 amino acids.

This chain uses TRBV5-5 with TRBJ2-7, with D perhaps matching TRBD2 (6 bases). The CDR3 has 14 amino acids. V lost 6 bases, J lost 11 bases, and 24 bases lay in between. Per the germline V gene, CDR1 is SGHKS and CDR2 is YYEKEE (reference sequence). In nucleotides, the CDR3 is TGTGCCAGCACCCAAAGGGCTAGCGCCGACAAAGAGTACTTC. Amino acids: CASTQRASADKEYF.

As concerns this clonotype: The junction differs from germline at one of its ends, possibly a read error. The rearrangement links TRBV5-4 to TRBJ2-3; D not resolved. The CDR3 length is 13 residues. The V gene's germline CDR1 is SGHNT and CDR2 YYREEE (reference sequence). CDR3 protein: CDSSLKSTDTQYF. In DNA form, the CDR3 reads TGTGACAGCAGCTTGAAATCCACAGATACGCAGTATTTT.

Note on this clonotype: Germline and junction disagree at one end, which may indicate a read error. The rearrangement links TRBV11-3 to TRBJ1-1; D is uncertain. The CDR3 length is 15 residues. Germline CDR1 and CDR2: SGHNT and YENEEA. The CDR3 nucleotides read TGTGCCAGCAGTTCAGATTCGGGGAGAGGCACTGAAACTTTCTTT. It codes for CASSSDSGRGTETFF.

With regard to this clonotype: One junction end does not reproduce the germline sequence, and a read error may be involved. This sequence joins TRBV11-3 and TRBJ2-1; no definite D call. The CDR3 loop spans 15 amino acids. Germline V gene data show CDR1 as SGHNT and CDR2 as YENEEA. The CDR3 spells CASSLTAVGYNEQFF. The CDR3 nucleotides are TGTGCCAGTAGCTTAACGGCAGTGGGTTACAATGAGCAGTTCTTC.

Remarks on this clonotype: One junction end disagrees with the germline gene, perhaps due to a read error. J is TRBJ2-3 and V is TRBV11-3; no clear D. Germline V lookup: CDR1 SGHNT, CDR2 YENEEA. This CDR3 has 10 amino acids. CDR3 in DNA: TGTGCCAGCAGTGAAGATAAGCAGTATTTT. It specifies CASSEDKQYF.

This clonotype was seen ten or more times. The chain is built from TRBV6-6 and TRBJ2-3; TRBD1 might be the D (5 bases). The germline gives CDR1 MNHNY, CDR2 SVGAGI (reference sequence). CDR3 length: 13 amino acids. Trimming took 5 bases from V and 10 from J, leaving 16 bases between them. CDR3: CASSPQGAAAQYF. The CDR3 region has the DNA TGTGCCAGCAGTCCCCAAGGGGCCGCGGCGCAGTATTTT.

The J gene is TRBJ2-7, the V gene TRBV14; TRBD2 matches at 9 bases. The trim removed 2 bases at V and 5 bases at J, leaving 10 bases unmatched. Germline V gives CDR1 SGHDN, CDR2 FVKESK. The CDR3 length is 16 residues. The CDR3 nucleotides are TGTGCCAGCAGCCAACTAAGAGCGGGAGGAGTTAACGAGCAGTACTTC. Its protein product is CASSQLRAGGVNEQYF. Looking up the rest from reference TRBV14 and TRBJ2-7 gives the full variable domain: EAGVTQFPSHSVIEKGQTVTLRCDPISGHDNLYWYRRVMGKEIKFLLHFVKESKQDESGMPNNRFLAERTGGTYSTLKVQPAELEDSGVYFCASSQLRAGGVNEQYFGPGTRLTVT.

The rearrangement joins TRBV25-1 to TRBJ2-1; TRBD2 is a possible D gene (6 bases). This CDR3 region has 15 residues. Trimming removed 1 base at V and 6 bases at J, with 13 bases between. Germline values: CDR1 MGHDK, CDR2 SYGVNS. CDR3 nucleotides: TGTGCCAGCAGTGAATTGACGCAGGGAGGCAATGAGCAGTTCTTC. This gives the protein CASSELTQGGNEQFF. Full variable domain (remainder filled in from reference TRBV25-1 and TRBJ2-1): EADIYQTPRYLVIGTGKKITLECSQTMGHDKMYWYQQDPGMELHLIHYSYGVNSTEKGDLSSESTVSRIRTEHFPLTLESARPSHTSQYLCASSELTQGGNEQFFGPGTRLTVL.